This entry concerns a single TCR beta chain. What it recognizes is unknown. V lost 5 bases to trimming and J lost 0 bases, with 17 bases between them. The CDR3 spans 17 residues. Germline CDR1 and CDR2: LGHNA and YSLEER. These data are taken from a study of cytomegalovirus exposure and HLA in healthy donors. Regarding the study as a whole: The majority of TCR sequences were rare, yet some public TCRs appeared in many donors.

TCRdb's table, derived via immunoSEQ multiplex PCR, lists solely in-frame clones and lacks some. In the table there are fewer than 200,000 clones, around 82% of which are singletons. The sequenced sample consisted of PBMCs. The V call is TRBV4-3, the J call TRBJ2-1, with a possible D match to TRBD2 (6 bases). This receptor was identified in a woman under 30 in good health and CMV-seropositive. The CDR3 loop is CASSGWIAESSYNEQFF. CDR3 sequence (DNA): TGCGCCAGCAGCGGATGGATAGCGGAGAGCTCCTACAATGAGCAGTTCTTC.